A selection of T cell receptor beta chains follows, all from one sample in a study of control samples from healthy donors and cancer patients. Data came from immunoSEQ multiplex PCR; TCRdb stores just in-frame clones and leaves some out. Of 150,000 to 200,000 clones in the sample, 90% to 95% were seen once. The specimen was blood. These receptors all stem from a woman aged 25 to 45 in good health. CDR3s include the opening cysteine and the closing phenylalanine or tryptophan. The order of the fields is J gene, V gene, clone size, D gene, CDR3 DNA, CDR3 protein. A D gene is named only where the DNA matches it firmly. Size tells how often a clone was seen (once, few, many) or the class of an expanded clone, and some rows leave it out.

TRBJ1-5,TRBV23-1,once,NA,TGCGCCAGCAGTCAAAGGGGACAGCCCCAGCATTTT,CASSQRGQPQHF
TRBJ2-1,TRBV6-1,NA,NA,TGTGCCAGCAGTGAAGCCGGGGGATACAATGAGCAGTTCTTC,CASSEAGGYNEQFF
TRBJ1-6,TRBV19,NA,TRBD1,TGTGCCAGTAGTGGGGACAGGGAATCACCCCTCCACTTT,CASSGDRESPLHF
TRBJ1-5,TRBV7-9,NA,NA,TGTGCCAGCAGCTTCGGGGTCAATCAGCCCCAGCATTTT,CASSFGVNQPQHF
TRBJ1-5,TRBV18,NA,TRBD1,TGTGCCAGCTCACCACAGGGGGCTACGGGCAATCAGCCCCAGCATTTT,CASSPQGATGNQPQHF
TRBJ1-5,TRBV28,NA,NA,TGTGCCAGCAGTTTATGGGGAAACGGGAATCAGCCCCAGCATTTT,CASSLWGNGNQPQHF
TRBJ2-2,TRBV20-1,NA,NA,TGCAGTGCACAGAACACCGGGGAGCTGTTTTTT,CSAQNTGELFF
TRBJ2-7,TRBV6-2/TRBV6-3,NA,TRBD1,TGTGCCAGCAGTTACAAAGACAGGGGGGCCGAGCAGTACTTC,CASSYKDRGAEQYF
TRBJ2-5,TRBV30,NA,NA,TGTGCCTGGAGTAGGACTTACCAAGAGACCCAGTACTTC,CAWSRTYQETQYF
TRBJ2-5,TRBV5-5,NA,NA,TGTGCCAGCAGCTTCGGAGGACAAGAGACCCAGTACTTC,CASSFGGQETQYF
TRBJ1-2,TRBV6-5,NA,TRBD1,TGTGCCAGCAGCATCGGGACAGCCAGTGGCTACACCTTC,CASSIGTASGYTF
TRBJ2-1,TRBV19,NA,TRBD2,TGTGCCAGTAGTATAGGGCGGGAGTATGGAGAGCAGTTCTTC,CASSIGREYGEQFF
TRBJ1-1,TRBV28,once,NA,TGTGCCAGCAGTCTCGGTACGAACACTGAAGCTTTCTTT,CASSLGTNTEAFF
TRBJ2-1,TRBV30,few,TRBD2,TGTGCCTGCGGGCTAGCGGGAGGGTCCTCCTACAATGAGCAGTTCTTC,CACGLAGGSSYNEQFF
TRBJ2-2,TRBV5-1,NA,TRBD1,TGCGCCAGCAGCTTGGCCTCGGGACAGGGTTCCGGGGAGCTGTTTTTT,CASSLASGQGSGELFF
TRBJ2-7,TRBV6-6,once,TRBD2,TGTGCCAGCAGTCCCACTAGCGGGAGTTACGAGCAGTACTTC,CASSPTSGSYEQYF
TRBJ2-7,TRBV11-2,NA,TRBD2,TGTGCCAGCAGCTTACCCCTAGCGGGAGACCTCGAGCAGTACTTC,CASSLPLAGDLEQYF
TRBJ1-5,TRBV30,NA,TRBD1,TGTGCCTGGAGTACCGGGACAGGGGAGGCTCAGCCCCAGCATTTT,CAWSTGTGEAQPQHF
TRBJ2-7,TRBV4-2,NA,TRBD2,TGTGCCAGCAGCCAACGGACTAGCGGGACCTACGAGCAGTACTTC,CASSQRTSGTYEQYF
TRBJ2-6,TRBV20-1,once,TRBD2,TGCAGTGCTAGTCTCGCTAGCGGGAGTTTTGGGGCCAACGTCCTGACTTTC,CSASLASGSFGANVLTF
TRBJ1-4,TRBV2,NA,TRBD1,TGTGCCAGCAGCCTCCCAGGGGGCGAGGAAAAACTGTTTTTT,CASSLPGGEEKLFF
TRBJ1-5,TRBV5-5,NA,NA,TGTGCCAGCAGCCCGGGACAAAATCAGCCCCAGCATTTT,CASSPGQNQPQHF
TRBJ2-7,TRBV4-1,NA,TRBD2,TGCGCCAGCAGCCAGACTAGCGGGAGCTACGAGCAGTACTTC,CASSQTSGSYEQYF
TRBJ2-1,TRBV4-1,NA,NA,TGCGCCAGCAGCCAAGTCGCGGGGGCCCCCTACAATGAGCAGTTCTTC,CASSQVAGAPYNEQFF
TRBJ1-1,TRBV19,NA,NA,TGTGCCAGTCTTAAGGGGGAAATGGGCACTGAAGCTTTCTTT,CASLKGEMGTEAFF
TRBJ1-1,TRBV6-4,NA,TRBD1,TGTGCCAGCAGTGAGAGGACAGGGATCACTGAAGCTTTCTTT,CASSERTGITEAFF
TRBJ1-1,TRBV7-9,NA,TRBD1,TGTGCCAGCAGCTCCCGGGACAGGACGAACACTGAAGCTTTCTTT,CASSSRDRTNTEAFF
TRBJ1-1,TRBV27,NA,NA,TGTGCCAGCAGTCCAACAGGCACTGAAGCTTTCTTT,CASSPTGTEAFF
TRBJ2-1,TRBV7-9,NA,TRBD2,TGTGCCAGCAGCTTAGGGGCTAGCGGGAACCATGAGCAGTTCTTC,CASSLGASGNHEQFF
TRBJ2-2,TRBV27,NA,TRBD2,TGTGCCAGCAGTTTAATGGGGGGGAGCACCGGGGAGCTGTTTTTT,CASSLMGGSTGELFF
TRBJ2-5,TRBV3-1/TRBV3-2,NA,NA,TGTGCCAGCAGCCAAAGTAAGGCGCAAGAGACCCAGTACTTC,CASSQSKAQETQYF
TRBJ1-2,TRBV19,NA,TRBD1,TGTGCCAGTAGTACCGGGACAGGCTATGGCTACACCTTC,CASSTGTGYGYTF
TRBJ2-2,TRBV3-1/TRBV3-2,NA,NA,TGTGCCAGCAGCCAAGATTCGTTCACCGGGGAGCTGTTTTTT,CASSQDSFTGELFF
TRBJ2-7,TRBV6-5,few,TRBD1,TGTGCCAGCAGGGGACAGGCCTACGAGCAGTACTTC,CASRGQAYEQYF
TRBJ2-1,TRBV19,NA,TRBD1,TGTGCCAGCCGGGACAGGGGTGAGAATGAGCAGTTCTTC,CASRDRGENEQFF
TRBJ2-3,TRBV2,NA,TRBD1,TGTGCCAGCAGTGTGGGACAGGGGGGAGATACGCAGTATTTT,CASSVGQGGDTQYF
TRBJ2-7,TRBV7-9,NA,NA,TGTGCCAGCAGCGACAAGACCTACGAGCAGTACTTC,CASSDKTYEQYF
TRBJ2-7,TRBV11-2,NA,TRBD2,TGTGCCAGCAGCTTAGATCTAGCGGGGGACTCTTTAGAGCAGTACTTC,CASSLDLAGDSLEQYF
TRBJ2-3,TRBV7-3,NA,NA,TGTGCCAGCAGCTACTATCAGGGGTCAGCTACGCAGTATTTT,CASSYYQGSATQYF
TRBJ1-1,TRBV27,NA,NA,TGTGCCAGCAGTTTGGGACAGAACACTGAAGCTTTCTTT,CASSLGQNTEAFF
TRBJ1-3,TRBV6-2/TRBV6-3,NA,NA,TGTGCCAGCAGTTCGGGGGCTGGAAACACCATATATTTT,CASSSGAGNTIYF
TRBJ2-3,TRBV6-1,NA,NA,TGTGCCAGCAGTGATCAGGGGGGGACAGATACGCAGTATTTT,CASSDQGGTDTQYF
TRBJ2-7,TRBV19,few,NA,TGTGCCAGTAGTATAATGGGCTACGAGCAGTACTTC,CASSIMGYEQYF
TRBJ1-1,TRBV7-2,once,TRBD1,TGTGCCAGCAGCACCACCGGGACAGGGTTGAACACTGAAGCTTTCTTT,CASSTTGTGLNTEAFF
TRBJ1-4,TRBV4-1,NA,NA,TGCGCCAGCAGGACAGTTGCAACTAATGAAAAACTGTTTTTT,CASRTVATNEKLFF
TRBJ1-2,TRBV12-3/TRBV12-4,NA,NA,TGTGCCAGCAGTGTACAGGAGGGATATGGCTACACCTTC,CASSVQEGYGYTF
TRBJ2-7,TRBV15,NA,TRBD2,TGTGCCACCAGCAGAGATTCTAGGACTAGCGGGAGGGACGAGCAGTACTTC,CATSRDSRTSGRDEQYF
TRBJ1-4,TRBV30,NA,TRBD1,TGTGCCTGGAGTAACAGGGGGGAAAAACTGTTTTTT,CAWSNRGEKLFF